The rows below give T cell receptor beta chains drawn from one sample of a study of shared clonotypes between healthy human individuals. The repertoire was sequenced with immunoSEQ multiplex PCR; TCRdb's copy has only in-frame clones and lacks some. The sample lists 950,000 to 1,100,000 clones, 70% to 80% occurring once. Sample: memory CD4+ T cells sorted from blood. These receptors all stem from a man aged 18-30 years in good health. Each CDR3 is given with its conserved first and last residue. A D gene is named only where the DNA matches it firmly. Rows may omit the clone size; those that give it use once, few, many or a size class.

J,size,D,V,DNA,CDR3
TRBJ1-3,-,-,TRBV11-2,TGTGCCAGCAGCTTAACAGGGAAAGCCGGAAACACCATATATTTT,CASSLTGKAGNTIYF
TRBJ2-3,-,TRBD2,TRBV4-1,TGCGCCAGCAGCCAGAGCGGTCGGGCTAGCGGGGTCAGCACAGATACGCAGTATTTT,CASSQSGRASGVSTDTQYF
TRBJ1-1,-,-,TRBV30,TGTGCCTGGAGTTCGGGGGTGACTGAAGCTTTCTTT,CAWSSGVTEAFF
TRBJ1-2,-,TRBD1,TRBV18,TGTGCCAGCTCACCTAGACGGACAGGGGATAACTATGGCTACACCTTC,CASSPRRTGDNYGYTF
TRBJ1-6,-,-,TRBV14,TGTGCCAGCAGCCAAGATAGCAAGGCTTCACCCCTCCACTTT,CASSQDSKASPLHF
TRBJ2-2,-,-,TRBV10-3,TGTGCCATCAGTGATCCCGCCGGGGAGCTGTTTTTT,CAISDPAGELFF
TRBJ1-1,-,TRBD1,TRBV18,TGTGCCAGCTCACCGGGACAGGGAACGAACACTGAAGCTTTCTTT,CASSPGQGTNTEAFF
TRBJ2-2,once,-,TRBV5-1,TGCGCCAGCAGCTTGGCAGGGGCGAACACCGGGGAGCTGTTTTTT,CASSLAGANTGELFF
TRBJ2-3,-,-,TRBV25-1,TGTGCCAGCAGTGGAAACACAGATACGCAGTATTTT,CASSGNTDTQYF
TRBJ2-7,-,TRBD2,TRBV5-4,TGTGCCAGCAGCTTCCTAGGACTAGCGTCCTACGAGCAGTACTTC,CASSFLGLASYEQYF
TRBJ2-5,-,-,TRBV7-9,TGTGCCAGCAGCCCGGGACAAGCAGGGGAAGAGACCCAGTACTTC,CASSPGQAGEETQYF
TRBJ1-3,-,TRBD1,TRBV5-1,TGCGCCAGCAGCTGGGGACAGGACTCTGGAAACACCATATATTTT,CASSWGQDSGNTIYF
TRBJ2-1,-,-,TRBV6-6,TGTGCCAGCAGTTACTCGGGCGAAAATGAGCAGTTCTTC,CASSYSGENEQFF
TRBJ1-6,once,TRBD1,TRBV6-4,TGTGCCAGCAGCGGACAGGGTGGCGTTTCACCCCTCCACTTT,CASSGQGGVSPLHF
TRBJ2-5,many,-,TRBV29-1,TGCAGCGTTGCCAGTGCATCGGGGGAGACCCAGTACTTC,CSVASASGETQYF
TRBJ1-1,-,-,TRBV18,TGTGCCAGCACGGGGGGCAGTAACACTGAAGCTTTCTTT,CASTGGSNTEAFF
TRBJ1-2,few,-,TRBV10-2,TGCGCCAGCAGAAATCTTACAGTTAACTATGGCTACACCTTC,CASRNLTVNYGYTF
TRBJ2-7,many,-,TRBV27,TGTGCCAGCAGTCCCGGTCTCGGCTACGAGCAGTACTTC,CASSPGLGYEQYF
TRBJ2-7,-,-,TRBV6-5,TGTGCCAGCAGGACTATCGGAGACGAGCAGTACTTC,CASRTIGDEQYF
TRBJ1-1,few,-,TRBV19,TGTGCCAGTAGTCCCGCAGGGTATACTGAAGCTTTCTTT,CASSPAGYTEAFF
TRBJ2-1,-,-,TRBV7-9,TGTGCCAGCAGCTTACTACCACTTCTTGAGCAGTTCTTC,CASSLLPLLEQFF
TRBJ2-1,-,-,TRBV11-3,TGTGCCAGCAGCTTAGGTTCTAGCCCGGACTACAATGAGCAGTTCTTC,CASSLGSSPDYNEQFF
TRBJ1-4,few,TRBD1,TRBV2,TGTGCCAGCAGGGGACAGGGCAATGAAAAACTGTTTTTT,CASRGQGNEKLFF
TRBJ1-4,few,-,TRBV6-1,TGTGCCAGTGGACGTGAAAAACTGTTTTTT,CASGREKLFF
TRBJ2-3,once,-,TRBV21-1,TGTGCCAGCAGCCCACACTTTTTCCCTAGCGGGGGGAGCACAGATACGCAGTATTTT,CASSPHFFPSGGSTDTQYF
TRBJ1-6,few,-,TRBV7-9,TGTGCCAGCAGCTTAGGCGGGGGCCAAAATTCACCCCTCCACTTT,CASSLGGGQNSPLHF
TRBJ1-1,once,-,TRBV7-8,TGTGCCAGCAGCCTGGATCGGGGTACTGAAGCTTTCTTT,CASSLDRGTEAFF
TRBJ2-2,-,-,TRBV6-6,TGTGCCGGCCGATACTCGGGCAGGGGGAACACCGGGGAGCTGTTTTTT,CAGRYSGRGNTGELFF
TRBJ1-2,-,TRBD1,TRBV27,TGTGCCAGCAGCCATGACAGGGCCGGTAAGGGTGGCTATGGCTACACCTTC,CASSHDRAGKGGYGYTF
TRBJ1-4,-,-,TRBV5-1,TGCGCCAGCAGCTCGGATACGGGGGGGCGTGAAAAACTGTTTTTT,CASSSDTGGREKLFF
TRBJ1-1,-,TRBD1,TRBV30,TGTGCCTGGAGGGACAGGGACACTGAAGCTTTCTTT,CAWRDRDTEAFF
TRBJ2-7,once,-,TRBV25-1,TGTGCCAGCAGTATAACCGGGACCGCTGAGCAGTACTTC,CASSITGTAEQYF
TRBJ2-7,-,TRBD1,TRBV7-9,TGTGCCAGCAGCCCAGGGGGCTCGGGGTACGAGCAGTACTTC,CASSPGGSGYEQYF
TRBJ2-1,-,-,TRBV18,TGTGCCAGCTCACGCGCGGAAACCTACAATGAGCAGTTCTTC,CASSRAETYNEQFF
TRBJ2-7,-,-,TRBV19,TGTGCCAGTAGTATACAGGGATCTTACTACGAGCAGTACTTC,CASSIQGSYYEQYF
TRBJ2-3,once,-,TRBV19,TGTGCCAGTAGTATCTGGTCCGAAGATACGCAGTATTTT,CASSIWSEDTQYF
TRBJ1-1,once,TRBD1,TRBV2,TGTGCCAGCACGTTACAGGGGGCGAGGACTGAAGCTTTCTTT,CASTLQGARTEAFF
TRBJ2-7,-,-,TRBV2,TGTGCCAGCAGCCCTCAGGGGGGACCCTACGAGCAGTACTTC,CASSPQGGPYEQYF
TRBJ2-3,-,-,TRBV6-1,TGTGCCAGCAGGGGACTCAGGTCTGGCACAGATACGCAGTATTTT,CASRGLRSGTDTQYF
TRBJ2-1,-,-,TRBV19,TGTGCCAGTAGAAGAGGAGGGGGGGCTAATGAGCAGTTCTTC,CASRRGGGANEQFF
TRBJ1-6,-,-,TRBV27,TGTGCCAGCACCCAGGGTCGTAATTCACCCCTCCACTTT,CASTQGRNSPLHF